The 19 T cell receptor beta chains below all came from one sample that was sequenced in a study of blood T cell repertoires in COVID-19. Sequenced by immunoSEQ multiplex PCR; TCRdb stores in-frame clones only, minus some. The sample includes 650,000 to 800,000 clones, approximately 90% of them seen just once. Sequenced sample: peripheral blood. The source is a woman aged 18-30 years with acute or convalescent COVID-19.

The genes are TRBV7-2 and TRBJ1-2, with D possibly TRBD1 on 5 matching bases. CDR3 length: 14 amino acids. The V end was cut by 4 bases, the J end by 5 bases, with 14 bases between. Germline V gives CDR1 SGHTA, CDR2 FQGNSA. CDR3 DNA sequence: TGTGCCAGCAGCTCTCGACAGTTTACGTATGGCTACACCTTC. This translates into CASSSRQFTYGYTF.

The J gene is TRBJ2-7, the V gene TRBV6-2 or TRBV6-3, with 11 bases fitting TRBD2. The CDR3 has 16 residues. Germline CDR1 MNHEY, CDR2 SVGEGT. V shed 5 bases, J shed 0 bases, and the junction held 6 bases outside the gene matches. CDR3: CASSTLAGGPSYEQYF. For the CDR3, the DNA is TGTGCCAGCAGTACCCTAGCGGGGGGCCCCTCCTACGAGCAGTACTTC.

This sequence joins TRBV6-1 and TRBJ1-3; 8 bases fit TRBD1. This CDR3 has 15 residues. Germline loops: CDR1 MNHNS, CDR2 SASEGT. The V and J ends lost 2 bases and 4 bases, in that order; junction bases with no gene match: 4. The CDR3 DNA is TGTGCCAGCAGTGAACAGGGGGCAGCGGGAAACACCATATATTTT. As protein: CASSEQGAAGNTIYF.

The chain has TRBV3-1 (or the pseudogene TRBV3-2) and TRBJ2-1; possibly TRBD2 for D (5 bases). This CDR3 has 13 residues. Germline assignment: CDR1 LGHDT and CDR2 YNNKEL (reference sequence). V shed 0 bases and J shed 12 bases, with 12 bases lying between them. The chain's CDR3 is CASSQDRGLVQFF. The DNA for the CDR3 is TGTGCCAGCAGCCAAGATCGGGGTCTGGTGCAGTTCTTC.

Only a few counts were recorded for this clone. The genes are TRBV25-1 and TRBJ1-1; a possible D gene is TRBD1 (6 bases). Trimming shortened V by 5 bases and J by 6 bases, and 16 bases separated the two germline ends. CDR1 MGHDK and CDR2 SYGVNS come from the germline V gene. The length of the CDR3 is 14 residues. CDR3 DNA: TGTGCCAGCAGTACAATAGCGGGGGCAGCTGAAGCTTTCTTT. This codes for CASSTIAGAAEAFF.

This clone was observed a single time. The chain has TRBV29-1 and TRBJ2-7, with 11 bases matching TRBD1. The CDR3 totals 15 residues. The trim removed 3 bases at V and 3 bases at J, leaving 7 bases unmatched. Per germline, CDR1 SQVTM and CDR2 ANQGSEA. The CDR3 loop is CSVDQDRGLYYEQYF. CDR3 DNA: TGCAGCGTTGATCAGGACAGGGGGCTATACTACGAGCAGTACTTC.

The CDR3 region has the DNA TGTGCCAGCAGCTCTAGCGGGGGATCCTACGAGCAGTACTTC. Its protein product is CASSSSGGSYEQYF. This chain connects TRBV7-6 to TRBJ2-7, with 10 nucleotides matching TRBD2. V dropped 4 bases and J dropped 1; count of bases not matched to a gene: 1. Germline V gene sequence: CDR1 SGHVS, CDR2 FNYEAQ. This CDR3 comprises 14 residues.

The CDR3 sequence: CASSYSPSPQDGYTF. The CDR3 nucleotides read TGTGCCAGCAGTTACTCCCCTAGCCCCCAGGATGGCTACACCTTC. The chain joins TRBV6-5 to TRBJ1-2; no clear D. V lost 0 bases and J lost 6, with 14 bases in between. Germline loops: CDR1 MNHEY, CDR2 SVGAGI. CDR3 length equals 15 residues.

This sequence joins TRBV7-3 and TRBJ2-2, with 9 bases that match TRBD1. The CDR3 consists of 14 residues. The germline V gene encodes CDR1 SGHTA and CDR2 FQGTGA. V gave up 5 bases and J gave up 5 bases; unmatched junction bases: 3. This chain's CDR3 is CASSRTGETGELFF. CDR3 bases: TGTGCCAGCAGCCGGACAGGGGAAACCGGGGAGCTGTTTTTT. Based on the CDR3 plus reference TRBV7-3 and TRBJ2-2, the full variable domain is GAGVSQTPSNKVTEKGKYVELRCDPISGHTALYWYRQSLGQGPEFLIYFQGTGAADDSGLPNDRFFAVRPEGSVSTLKIQRTERGDSAVYLCASSRTGETGELFFGEGSRLTVL.

This clone was recorded only once. This chain connects TRBV28 to TRBJ2-2; 7 bases match TRBD1. This CDR3 spans 17 amino acids. V lost 2 bases, J lost 2 bases, and 8 bases stayed unmatched. Germline loops: CDR1 MDHEN, CDR2 SYDVKM. CDR3 sequence reads: CASSLIQGQLNTGELFF. The CDR3 bases are TGTGCCAGCAGTTTAATTCAGGGACAGCTTAACACCGGGGAGCTGTTTTTT.

The chain joins TRBV9 to TRBJ2-2; D gene ambiguous. V shed 0 bases and J shed 3 bases, with 6 bases lying between them. This CDR3 is 14 amino acids long. CDR1 is SGDLS and CDR2 is YYNGEE in the germline V gene. CDR3 sequence reads: CASSVVLDTGELFF. The CDR3, as DNA: TGTGCCAGCAGCGTAGTGTTAGACACCGGGGAGCTGTTTTTT.

The chain joins TRBV28 to TRBJ1-4, with D perhaps matching TRBD1 (6 bases). CDR1 MDHEN and CDR2 SYDVKM come from the germline V gene. The CDR3 runs to 14 residues. Between the trimmed V and J ends, which lost 6 bases and 7 bases, there was a span of 15 bases. This chain's CDR3 is CASSQQGGSEKLFF. The CDR3 nucleotides are TGTGCCAGCAGCCAACAGGGCGGAAGTGAAAAACTGTTTTTT.

The chain joins TRBV23-1 to TRBJ2-1; 8 bases are shared with TRBD1. TRBV23-1 is placed among ORFs of uncertain function. Trimming took 2 bases from V and 0 from J; bases not matched to a gene: 12. This CDR3 is built from 19 residues. The CDR3 reads CASSQPGTGVASSYNEQFF. The CDR3 nucleotides are TGCGCCAGCAGTCAACCCGGGACAGGTGTTGCGAGCTCCTACAATGAGCAGTTCTTC.

The chain couples TRBV6-5 to TRBJ1-1, with D maybe TRBD1 (6 bases). The CDR3 length is 14 residues. CDR1 MNHEY and CDR2 SVGAGI come from the germline V gene. V lost 0 bases, J lost 4 bases, and 9 bases lay in between. CDR3 coding DNA: TGTGCCAGCAGTTACTCGGACAGATCCACTGAAGCTTTCTTT. As protein: CASSYSDRSTEAFF.

The V call is TRBV13, the J call TRBJ1-2; D gene uncertain. The CDR3 is 14 amino acids. CDR1 and CDR2 from the germline V gene are PRHDT and FYEKMQ (reference sequence). The germline V and J ends were trimmed by 0 bases and 5 bases, with 10 bases remaining between them. This CDR3 reads CASSLGYDTYGYTF. DNA for the CDR3: TGTGCCAGCAGCTTAGGTTACGACACGTATGGCTACACCTTC.

This clone was seen a few times. The genes are TRBV12-3 or TRBV12-4 and TRBJ1-2; D call uncertain. V was trimmed by 7 bases and J by 2 bases, leaving 8 bases between them. The CDR3 contains 12 residues. The DNA of the CDR3 is TGTGCCAGCACCATCATCAACTATGGCTACACCTTC. This codes for CASTIINYGYTF.

The chain has TRBV25-1 and TRBJ1-1; D may be TRBD1 (5 bases). The CDR3 length is 14 residues. CDR1 MGHDK and CDR2 SYGVNS come from the germline V gene. Trimming stripped 2 bases from V and 4 bases from J, with 11 bases between. Here the CDR3 DNA reads TGTGCCAGCAGTGAACGGGGGAGTCGCACTGAAGCTTTCTTT. Protein sequence: CASSERGSRTEAFF.

The chain uses TRBV3-1 (or the pseudogene TRBV3-2) and TRBJ2-7, with 7 bases aligning to TRBD1. The V gene end was trimmed by 0 bases and the J gene end by 6 bases; junction bases not matched to a gene: 5. The CDR3 extends over 14 amino acids. The germline CDR1 and CDR2 sequences are LGHDT and YNNKEL (reference sequence). The DNA of the CDR3 is TGTGCCAGCAGCCAAGACCCGACAGGGCCCGAGCAGTACTTC. Its protein product is CASSQDPTGPEQYF.

This chain joins TRBV19 and TRBJ1-1; the D gene is possibly TRBD1 (5 bases). Trimming stripped 3 bases from V and 1 base from J, with 24 bases between. The CDR3 sequence is 19 residues long. Germline CDR1 is LNHDA and CDR2 is SQIVND (reference sequence). CDR3 nucleotide sequence: TGTGCCAGTAGTATCATGGCCTATATGGGGGGAGTGGGGAACACTGAAGCTTTCTTT. It translates to CASSIMAYMGGVGNTEAFF.